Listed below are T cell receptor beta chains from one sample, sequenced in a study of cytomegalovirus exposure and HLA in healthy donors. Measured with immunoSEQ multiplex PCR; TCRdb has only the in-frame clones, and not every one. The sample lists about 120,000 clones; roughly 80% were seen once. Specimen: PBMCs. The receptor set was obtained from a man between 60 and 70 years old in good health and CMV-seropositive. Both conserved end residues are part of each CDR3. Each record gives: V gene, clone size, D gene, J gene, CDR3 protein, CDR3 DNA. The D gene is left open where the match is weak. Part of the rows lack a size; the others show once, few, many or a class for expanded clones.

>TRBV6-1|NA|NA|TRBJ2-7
CASSGEDSSSYEQYF
TGTGCCAGCAGTGGAGAAGACAGTAGCTCCTACGAGCAGTACTTC
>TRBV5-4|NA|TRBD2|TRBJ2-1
CASSTGEGPNEQFF
TGTGCCAGCAGCACTGGGGAGGGACCCAATGAGCAGTTCTTC
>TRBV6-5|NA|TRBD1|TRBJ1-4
CASRTGGNEKLFF
TGTGCCAGCAGGACAGGGGGGAATGAAAAACTGTTTTTT
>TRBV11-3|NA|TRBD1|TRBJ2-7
CASSPTGSEQYF
TGTGCCAGCAGCCCGACAGGGAGCGAGCAGTACTTC
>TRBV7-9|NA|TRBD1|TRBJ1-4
CASSFPGQGATNEKLFF
TGTGCCAGCAGCTTCCCAGGACAGGGGGCAACTAATGAAAAACTGTTTTTT
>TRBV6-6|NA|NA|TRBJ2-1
CASRPPQGEQFF
TGTGCCAGCAGACCCCCCCAGGGTGAGCAGTTCTTC
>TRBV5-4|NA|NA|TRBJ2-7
CASSNSQTGAYEQYF
TGTGCCAGCAGTAACAGTCAGACAGGAGCCTACGAGCAGTACTTC
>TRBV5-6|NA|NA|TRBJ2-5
CASSSRGGEETQYF
TGTGCCAGCAGCTCGCGAGGGGGGGAAGAGACCCAGTACTTC
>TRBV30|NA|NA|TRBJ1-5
CAWSVGENQPQHF
TGTGCCTGGAGTGTCGGGGAGAATCAGCCCCAGCATTTT
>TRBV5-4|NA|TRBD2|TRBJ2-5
CASSQGLAGGQETQYF
TGTGCCAGCAGCCAAGGACTAGCGGGGGGGCAAGAGACCCAGTACTTC
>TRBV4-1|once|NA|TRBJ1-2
CASSVQVNNYGYTF
TGCGCCAGCAGCGTGCAGGTAAATAACTATGGCTACACCTTC
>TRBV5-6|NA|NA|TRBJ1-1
CASSHQGVTEAFF
TGTGCCAGCAGTCATCAAGGGGTGACTGAAGCTTTCTTT
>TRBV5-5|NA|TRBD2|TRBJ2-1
CASSETSEPYNEQFF
TGTGCCAGCAGCGAGACTAGCGAGCCCTACAATGAGCAGTTCTTC
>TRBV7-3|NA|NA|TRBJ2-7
CASSGDNYEQYF
TGTGCCAGCAGCGGGGACAACTACGAGCAGTACTTC
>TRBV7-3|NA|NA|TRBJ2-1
CASSLSVSSYNEQFF
TGTGCCAGCAGCTTATCGGTGAGCTCCTACAATGAGCAGTTCTTC
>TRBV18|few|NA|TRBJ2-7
CASSPLGGGYEQYF
TGTGCCAGCTCCCCGTTGGGGGGAGGCTACGAGCAGTACTTC
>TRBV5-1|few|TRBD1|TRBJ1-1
CASSFWDSGNTEAFF
TGCGCCAGCAGCTTCTGGGACAGTGGGAACACTGAAGCTTTCTTT
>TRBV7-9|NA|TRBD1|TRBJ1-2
CASSSGTATAGYTF
TGTGCCAGCAGCTCCGGGACAGCCACGGCTGGCTACACCTTC